The rows below give T cell receptor beta chains drawn from one sample of a study of OX40 agonist ivuxolimab in advanced cancers. Repertoires were generated with immunoSEQ multiplex PCR, while TCRdb's copy carries only in-frame clones and drops some. The table includes 15,000 to 20,000 clones, 75% to 95% detected once. Here the sequenced sample was CD4+ or CD8+ T cells sorted from blood, taken in a trial of the OX40 agonist ivuxolimab. Receptors originate from an adult with an advanced solid tumor such as melanoma, head and neck, liver or kidney cancer. Each CDR3 is given with its conserved first and last residue. The D gene is left open where the match is weak. Not all rows give a size; the values are once, few, many and, for expanded clones, a class.

j_call clone_size d_call v_call cdr3_nt cdr3_aa
TRBJ2-1 - - TRBV11-2 TGTGCCAGCAGCTTCCGTGCGGGACCGAACAATGAGCAGTTCTTC CASSFRAGPNNEQFF
TRBJ2-7 - - TRBV5-3 TGTGCCAGAAGCCACACCTTTGACACCTCCTACGAGCAGTACTTC CARSHTFDTSYEQYF
TRBJ2-4 - TRBD2 TRBV27 TGTGCCAGCAGTCCGGGACTAGCGGGATCAGGGTACATTCAGTACTTC CASSPGLAGSGYIQYF
TRBJ2-2 - - TRBV13 TGTGCCAGCAGCTTACTAGGCCACCACCTTGCCGGGGAGCTGTTTTTT CASSLLGHHLAGELFF
TRBJ2-7 once - TRBV7-3 TGTGCCAGCAGCTTAGGGAGAGCCTACGAGCAGTACTTC CASSLGRAYEQYF
TRBJ2-5 - - TRBV1 TGCACCAGCAGCCAAGATCTCTTGGAGCGGCTTACCAAAATTGAAGAGACCCAGTACTTC CTSSQDLLERLTKIEETQYF
TRBJ2-1 - TRBD2 TRBV5-4 TGTGCCAGCAGTACCTCGGGACTAGCAAACGCACCCCACTACAATGAGCAGTTCTTC CASSTSGLANAPHYNEQFF
TRBJ2-7 - - TRBV27 TGTGCCAGCAGTTTATCCGTACCCTACGAGCAGTACTTC CASSLSVPYEQYF
TRBJ2-7 - TRBD1 TRBV14 TGTGCCAGCAGCAGGGACAGGAGAGCCTACGAGCAGTACTTC CASSRDRRAYEQYF
TRBJ2-7 - TRBD1 TRBV4-3 TGCGCCAGCAGCCAGACCTCACAGGGGTACGAGCAGTACTTC CASSQTSQGYEQYF
TRBJ1-1 - - TRBV27 TGTGCCAGCAACCCCCCAGGGTCGAACACTGAAGCTTTCTTT CASNPPGSNTEAFF
TRBJ2-7 - - TRBV9 TGTGCCAGCAGCGTAGGGGGGATCGACGAGCAGTACTTC CASSVGGIDEQYF
TRBJ2-3 - - TRBV9 TGTGCCAGCAGCCCCCCCACAGATACGCAGTATTTT CASSPPTDTQYF
TRBJ2-1 - - TRBV21-1 TGTGCCAGCAGCAAAGCAAGGGGACTAGCGGCGACGAGGGAATCCTACAATGAGCAGTTCTTC CASSKARGLAATRESYNEQFF
TRBJ2-1 - TRBD2 TRBV10-3 TGTGCCATCAGCGGGACTAGCGGGAGCTCCTACAATGAGCAGTTCTTC CAISGTSGSSYNEQFF
TRBJ1-1 - - TRBV7-9 TGTGCCAGCAGCCCAATGAGGGGGGGGAGTACTGAAGCTTTCTTT CASSPMRGGSTEAFF
TRBJ2-7 - - TRBV11-3 TGTGCCAGCAGCCAAACCGGGGAGCAGTACTTC CASSQTGEQYF
TRBJ2-7 few - TRBV19 TGTGCCAGTAGTGCCGGGGGCTCCGGGGAGCGGTACTTC CASSAGGSGERYF
TRBJ1-2 - - TRBV11-2 TGTGCCAGCAGCTTTCGCAGTAACTATGGCTACACCTTC CASSFRSNYGYTF
TRBJ2-3 - TRBD2 TRBV6-1 TGTGCCAGCAGTGAAACCGGGACTAGCTGGACTAGCACAGATACGCAGTATTTT CASSETGTSWTSTDTQYF
TRBJ1-1 - - TRBV11-1 TGTGCCAGCAGCCCTGGGGCCTCTAGAGATTACACTGAAGCTTTCTTT CASSPGASRDYTEAFF
TRBJ2-5 - - TRBV5-6 TGTGCCAGCAGCTTCCGAGAGACCCAGTACTTC CASSFRETQYF
TRBJ2-7 - TRBD2 TRBV2 TGTGCCACCTCCAGACTAGCGGGAGGGCCCATCGAGCAGTACTTC CATSRLAGGPIEQYF
TRBJ2-7 - - TRBV28 TGTGCCAGCACCCGAAAGGACAGCCTACCCTACGAGCAGTACTTC CASTRKDSLPYEQYF
TRBJ2-1 - - TRBV7-6 TGTGCCAGCAGCCGGGACGGGTACAATGAGCAGTTCTTC CASSRDGYNEQFF
TRBJ2-1 - - TRBV5-5 TGTGCCAGCAGCCAACCGGATATGAATGAGATTGAGCAGTTCTTC CASSQPDMNEIEQFF
TRBJ2-5 - - TRBV7-9 TGTGCCACATATTCGGCTGGGTTGGAGACCCAGTACTTC CATYSAGLETQYF
TRBJ2-7 - TRBD1 TRBV5-4 TGTGCCAGCAGCTTGGGACAGGGGGCTTACGAGCAGTACTTC CASSLGQGAYEQYF
TRBJ2-1 - TRBD2 TRBV9 TGTGCCAGCAGCGTAGGAGCGGGACTAGCGGGACCTCCCAATGAGCAGTTCTTC CASSVGAGLAGPPNEQFF
TRBJ2-5 - TRBD2 TRBV30 TGTGCCTGGAGTCACAGAGTAGCGGGAGGGAGGGAGACCCAGTACTTC CAWSHRVAGGRETQYF
TRBJ2-1 - - TRBV21-1 TGTGCCAGCAGCGCTCGACTAGACTACAATGAGCAGTTCTTC CASSARLDYNEQFF
TRBJ2-1 - TRBD1 TRBV28 TGTGCCAGCACCCGGCAGGGGACAGTCTATAGCTCCTACAATGAGCAGTTCTTC CASTRQGTVYSSYNEQFF
TRBJ2-5 - TRBD2 TRBV6-6 TGTGCCAGCAGTGCGGGAGGGGCGGAGACCCAGTACTTC CASSAGGAETQYF
TRBJ2-3 - TRBD2 TRBV6-1 TGTGCCAGCAGTGAAGCTAAGCGGCTAGCGGGACCCGGAGATACGCAGTATTTT CASSEAKRLAGPGDTQYF
TRBJ2-1 - TRBD2 TRBV4-3 TGCGCCAGCAGCTTGGCCGGGACTAGCAGTGAGCAGTTCTTC CASSLAGTSSEQFF
TRBJ2-7 - - TRBV6-6 TGTGCCAGCAGTTACGAGGGGTCCGTCTACGAGCAGTACTTC CASSYEGSVYEQYF
TRBJ2-7 - - TRBV10-3 TGTGCCATCAGTGAGCTGGGGGCTACGTACGAGCAGTACTTC CAISELGATYEQYF
TRBJ2-7 - - TRBV12-2 TGTGCAAGTCGCTTACCTCCTGCGCGTAGCTCCTACGAGCAGTACTTC CASRLPPARSSYEQYF
TRBJ1-2 - - TRBV18 TGTGCCAGCTCACCACTCCGACTGGGGGAAAGGGGCTATGGCTACACCTTC CASSPLRLGERGYGYTF